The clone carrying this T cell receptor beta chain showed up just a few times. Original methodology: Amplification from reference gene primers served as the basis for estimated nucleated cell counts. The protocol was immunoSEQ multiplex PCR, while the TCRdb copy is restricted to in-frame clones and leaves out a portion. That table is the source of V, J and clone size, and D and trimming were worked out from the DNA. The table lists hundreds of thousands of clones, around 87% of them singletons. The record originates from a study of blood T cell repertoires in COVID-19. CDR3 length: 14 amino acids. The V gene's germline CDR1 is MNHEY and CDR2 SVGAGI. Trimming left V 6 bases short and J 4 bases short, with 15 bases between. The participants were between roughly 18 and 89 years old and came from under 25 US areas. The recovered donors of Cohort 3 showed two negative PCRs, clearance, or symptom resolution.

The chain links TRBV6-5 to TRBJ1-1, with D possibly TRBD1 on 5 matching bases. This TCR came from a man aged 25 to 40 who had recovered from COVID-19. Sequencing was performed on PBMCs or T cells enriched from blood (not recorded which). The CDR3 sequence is CASRGVGGATEAFF. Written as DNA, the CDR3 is TGTGCCAGCAGGGGGGTGGGGGGAGCCACTGAAGCTTTCTTT.